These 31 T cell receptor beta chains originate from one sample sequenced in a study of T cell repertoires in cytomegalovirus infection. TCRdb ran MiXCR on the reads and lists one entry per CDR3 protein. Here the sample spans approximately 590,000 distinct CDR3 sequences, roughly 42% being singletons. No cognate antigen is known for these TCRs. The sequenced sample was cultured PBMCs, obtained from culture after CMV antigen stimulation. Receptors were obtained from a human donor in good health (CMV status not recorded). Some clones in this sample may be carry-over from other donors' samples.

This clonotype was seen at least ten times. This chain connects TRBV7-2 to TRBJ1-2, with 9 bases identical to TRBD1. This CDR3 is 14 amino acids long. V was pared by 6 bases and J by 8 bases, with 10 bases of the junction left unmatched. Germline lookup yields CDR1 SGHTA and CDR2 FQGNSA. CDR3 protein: CASRSNRGREGYTF. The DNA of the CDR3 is TGTGCCAGCAGATCGAACAGGGGGCGAGAGGGCTACACCTTC.

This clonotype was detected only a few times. CDR3 DNA: TGCGCCAGCAGTGACTACGAGGGAGTGAGGAATGAGCAGTTCTTC. Protein: CASSDYEGVRNEQFF. The V call is TRBV4-3, the J call TRBJ2-1, with a weak D call TRBD2 (5 bases). V gave up 6 bases and J gave up 7 bases, with 19 bases separating them. Looked up from germline, CDR1 is LGHNA and CDR2 is YSLEER. CDR3 size: 15 residues.

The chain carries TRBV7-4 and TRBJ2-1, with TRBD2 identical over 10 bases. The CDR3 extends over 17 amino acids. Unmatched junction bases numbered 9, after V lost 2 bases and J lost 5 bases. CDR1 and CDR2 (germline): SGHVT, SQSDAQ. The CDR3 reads CASSLLTSGIFHNEQFF. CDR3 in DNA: TGTGCCAGCAGCTTACTTACTAGCGGGATATTCCACAATGAGCAGTTCTTC.

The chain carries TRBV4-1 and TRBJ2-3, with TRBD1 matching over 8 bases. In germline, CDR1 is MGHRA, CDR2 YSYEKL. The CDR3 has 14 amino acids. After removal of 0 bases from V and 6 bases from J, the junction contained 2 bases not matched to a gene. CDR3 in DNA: TGCGCCAGCAGCCAAGAGACAGGGGTCGATACGCAGTATTTT. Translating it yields CASSQETGVDTQYF.

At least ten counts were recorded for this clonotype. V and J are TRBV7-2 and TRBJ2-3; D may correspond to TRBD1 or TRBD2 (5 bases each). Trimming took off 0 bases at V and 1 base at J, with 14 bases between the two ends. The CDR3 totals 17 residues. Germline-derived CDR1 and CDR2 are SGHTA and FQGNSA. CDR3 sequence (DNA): TGTGCCAGCAGCTTAGCGGTACGGGGACGGGGCACAGATACGCAGTATTTT. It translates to CASSLAVRGRGTDTQYF.

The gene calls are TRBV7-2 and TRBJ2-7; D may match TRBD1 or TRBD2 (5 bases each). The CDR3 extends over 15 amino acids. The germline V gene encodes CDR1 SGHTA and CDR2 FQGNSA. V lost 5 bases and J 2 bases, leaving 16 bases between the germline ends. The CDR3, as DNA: TGTGCCAGCAGCCTGTCCGGGACGGGGACCTACGAGCAGTACTTC. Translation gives CASSLSGTGTYEQYF.

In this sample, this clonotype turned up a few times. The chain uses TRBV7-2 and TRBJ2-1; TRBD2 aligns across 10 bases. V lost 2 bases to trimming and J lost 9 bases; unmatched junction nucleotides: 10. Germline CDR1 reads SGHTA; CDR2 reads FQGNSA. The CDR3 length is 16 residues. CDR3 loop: CASSLKRGGPVGEQFF. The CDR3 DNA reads TGTGCCAGCAGCTTAAAGCGGGGGGGCCCGGTGGGTGAGCAGTTCTTC.

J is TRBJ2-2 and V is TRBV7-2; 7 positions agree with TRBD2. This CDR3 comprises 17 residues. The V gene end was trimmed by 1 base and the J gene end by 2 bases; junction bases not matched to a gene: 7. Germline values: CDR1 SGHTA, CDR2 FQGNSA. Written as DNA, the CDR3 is TGTGCCAGCAGCTTAGTCCGCCTAGCGGAAAACACCGGGGAGCTGTTTTTT. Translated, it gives CASSLVRLAENTGELFF.

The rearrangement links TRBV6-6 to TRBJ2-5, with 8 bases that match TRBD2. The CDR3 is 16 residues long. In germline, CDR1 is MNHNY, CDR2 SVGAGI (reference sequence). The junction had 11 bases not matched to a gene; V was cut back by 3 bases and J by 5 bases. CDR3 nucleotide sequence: TGTGCCAGCAGTTATGAGCGGGGGAGTAGTTCGGAGACCCAGTACTTC. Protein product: CASSYERGSSSETQYF.

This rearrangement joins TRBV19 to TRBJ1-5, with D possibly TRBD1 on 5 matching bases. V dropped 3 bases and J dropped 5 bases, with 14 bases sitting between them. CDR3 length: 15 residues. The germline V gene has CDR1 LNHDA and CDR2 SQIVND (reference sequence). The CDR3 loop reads CASSIPSRGYQPQHF. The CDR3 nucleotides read TGTGCCAGTAGTATCCCCTCAAGGGGTTATCAGCCCCAGCATTTT.

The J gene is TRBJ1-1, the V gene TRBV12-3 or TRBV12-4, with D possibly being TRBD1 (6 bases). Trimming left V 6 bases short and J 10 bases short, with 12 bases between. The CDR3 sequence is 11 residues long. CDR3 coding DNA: TGTGCCAGCAGGTACAGGGTTGCAGCTTTCTTT. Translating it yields CASRYRVAAFF.

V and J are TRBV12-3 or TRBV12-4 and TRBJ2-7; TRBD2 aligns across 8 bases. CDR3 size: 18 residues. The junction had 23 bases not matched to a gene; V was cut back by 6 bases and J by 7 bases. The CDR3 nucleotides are TGTGCCAGCAGCCCATCCGGTGGTAGCGGGGTACACCGTTGGGAGCAGTACTTC. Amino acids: CASSPSGGSGVHRWEQYF.

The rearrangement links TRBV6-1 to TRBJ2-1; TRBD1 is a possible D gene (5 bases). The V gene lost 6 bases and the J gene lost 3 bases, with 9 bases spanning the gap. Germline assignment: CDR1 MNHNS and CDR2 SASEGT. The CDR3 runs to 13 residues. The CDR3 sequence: CASRTVSYNEQFF. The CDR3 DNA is TGTGCCAGCAGGACAGTCAGCTACAATGAGCAGTTCTTC.

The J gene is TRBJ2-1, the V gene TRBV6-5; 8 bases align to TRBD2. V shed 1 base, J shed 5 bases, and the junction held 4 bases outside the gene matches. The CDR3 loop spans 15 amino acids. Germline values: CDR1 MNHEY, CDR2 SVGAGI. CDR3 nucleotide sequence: TGTGCCAGCAGTTACTTCCGGGGGGGGGACAATGAGCAGTTCTTC. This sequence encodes CASSYFRGGDNEQFF.

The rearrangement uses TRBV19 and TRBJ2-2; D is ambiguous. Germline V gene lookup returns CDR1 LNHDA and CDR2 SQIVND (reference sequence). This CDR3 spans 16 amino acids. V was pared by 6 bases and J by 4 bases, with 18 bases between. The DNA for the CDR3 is TGTGCCAGTAGCCCCCTTTTGTACAGTCCCACCGGGGAGCTGTTTTTT. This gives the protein CASSPLLYSPTGELFF.

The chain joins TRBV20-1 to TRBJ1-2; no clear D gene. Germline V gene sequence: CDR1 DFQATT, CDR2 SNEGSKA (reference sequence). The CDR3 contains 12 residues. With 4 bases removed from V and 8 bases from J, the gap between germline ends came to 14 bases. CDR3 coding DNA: TGCAGTGCTACGTCAGGTTCTCGGGGCTACACCTTC. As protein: CSATSGSRGYTF.

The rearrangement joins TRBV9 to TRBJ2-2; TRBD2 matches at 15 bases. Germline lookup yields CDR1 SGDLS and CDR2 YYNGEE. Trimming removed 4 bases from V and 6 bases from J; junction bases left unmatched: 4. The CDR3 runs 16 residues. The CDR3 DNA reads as TGTGCCAGCAGCTCAGGGACTAGCGGGAGGCCCGGGGAGCTGTTTTTT. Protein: CASSSGTSGRPGELFF. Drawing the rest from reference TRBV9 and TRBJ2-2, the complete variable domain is DSGVTQTPKHLITATGQRVTLRCSPRSGDLSVYWYQQSLDQGLQFLIQYYNGEERAKGNILERFSAQQFPDLHSELNLSSLELGDSALYFCASSSGTSGRPGELFFGEGSRLTVL.

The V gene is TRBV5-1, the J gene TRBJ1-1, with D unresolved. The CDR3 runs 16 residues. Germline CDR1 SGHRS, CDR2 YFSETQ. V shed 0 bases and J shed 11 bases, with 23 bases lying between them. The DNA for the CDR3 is TGCGCCAGCAGCTTGGGCCCGGAGGGAGGGTATCGGAGGGCTTTCTTT. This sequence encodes CASSLGPEGGYRRAFF.

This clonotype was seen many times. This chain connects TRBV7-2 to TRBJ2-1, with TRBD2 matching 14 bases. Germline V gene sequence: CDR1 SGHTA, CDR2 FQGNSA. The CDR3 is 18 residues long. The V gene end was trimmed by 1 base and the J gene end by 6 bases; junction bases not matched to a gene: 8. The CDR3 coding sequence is TGTGCCAGCAGCTTAGATTTCGGACTAGCGGGAGGAAGCAATGAGCAGTTCTTC. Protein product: CASSLDFGLAGGSNEQFF. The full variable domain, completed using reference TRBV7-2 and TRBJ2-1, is GAGVSQSPSNKVTEKGKDVELRCDPISGHTALYWYRQSLGQGLEFLIYFQGNSAPDKSGLPSDRFSAERTGGSVSTLTIQRTQQEDSAVYLCASSLDFGLAGGSNEQFFGPGTRLTVL.

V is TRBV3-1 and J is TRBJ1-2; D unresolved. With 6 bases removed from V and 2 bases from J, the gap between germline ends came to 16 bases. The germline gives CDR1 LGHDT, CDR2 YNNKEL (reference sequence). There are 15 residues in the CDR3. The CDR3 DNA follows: TGTGCCAGCAGAAACTCAGGACTGAGAAACTATGGCTACACCTTC. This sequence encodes CASRNSGLRNYGYTF.

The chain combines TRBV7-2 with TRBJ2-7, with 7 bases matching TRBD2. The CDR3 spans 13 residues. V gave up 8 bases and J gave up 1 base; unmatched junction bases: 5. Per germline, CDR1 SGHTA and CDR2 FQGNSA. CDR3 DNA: TGTGCCAGCCGCCCGGGACTATCCTACGAGCAGTACTTC. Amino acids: CASRPGLSYEQYF.

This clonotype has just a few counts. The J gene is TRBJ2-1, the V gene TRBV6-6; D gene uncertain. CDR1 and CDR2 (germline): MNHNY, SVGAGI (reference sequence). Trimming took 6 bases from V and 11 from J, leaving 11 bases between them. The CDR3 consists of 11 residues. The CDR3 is CASSQERQQFF. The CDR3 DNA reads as TGTGCCAGCAGCCAGGAGCGCCAGCAGTTCTTC.

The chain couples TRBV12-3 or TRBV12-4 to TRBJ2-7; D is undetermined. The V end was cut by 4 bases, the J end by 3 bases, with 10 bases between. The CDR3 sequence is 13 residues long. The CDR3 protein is CASSYGQVYEQYF. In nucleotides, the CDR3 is TGTGCCAGCAGTTACGGGCAAGTCTACGAGCAGTACTTC.

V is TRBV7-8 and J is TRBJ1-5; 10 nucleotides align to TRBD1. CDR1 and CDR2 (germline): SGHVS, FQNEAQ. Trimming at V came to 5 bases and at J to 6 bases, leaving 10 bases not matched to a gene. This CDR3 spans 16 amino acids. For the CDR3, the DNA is TGTGCCAGCAGCCCGGGGGACAGGGGAGGAGGTCAGCCCCAGCATTTT. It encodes CASSPGDRGGGQPQHF. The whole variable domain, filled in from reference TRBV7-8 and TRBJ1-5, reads GAGVSQSPRYKVAKRGQDVALRCDPISGHVSLFWYQQALGQGPEFLTYFQNEAQLDKSGLPSDRFFAERPEGSVSTLKIQRTQQEDSAVYLCASSPGDRGGGQPQHFGDGTRLSIL.

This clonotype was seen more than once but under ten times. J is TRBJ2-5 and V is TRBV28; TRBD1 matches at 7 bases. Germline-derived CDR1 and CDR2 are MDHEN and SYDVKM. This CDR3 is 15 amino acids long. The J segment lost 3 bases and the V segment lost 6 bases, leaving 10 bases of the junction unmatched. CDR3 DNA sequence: TGTGCCAGCAGCCTGACAGGGCTGGGGAAAGAGACCCAGTACTTC. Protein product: CASSLTGLGKETQYF.

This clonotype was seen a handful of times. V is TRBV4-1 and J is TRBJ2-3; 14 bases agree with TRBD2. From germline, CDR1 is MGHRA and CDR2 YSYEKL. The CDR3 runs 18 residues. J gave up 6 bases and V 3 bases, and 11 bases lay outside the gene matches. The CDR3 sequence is CASSQGPGLAGVRDTQYF. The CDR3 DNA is TGCGCCAGCAGCCAGGGCCCGGGACTAGCGGGAGTTCGGGATACGCAGTATTTT.

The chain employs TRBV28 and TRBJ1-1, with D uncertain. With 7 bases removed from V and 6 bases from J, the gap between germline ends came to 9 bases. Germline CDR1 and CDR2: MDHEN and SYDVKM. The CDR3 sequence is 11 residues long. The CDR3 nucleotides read TGTGCCAGCATCTACCGATCTGAAGCTTTCTTT. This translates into CASIYRSEAFF. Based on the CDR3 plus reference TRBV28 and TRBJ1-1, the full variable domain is DVKVTQSSRYLVKRTGEKVFLECVQDMDHENMFWYRQDPGLGLRLIYFSYDVKMKEKGDIPEGYSVSREKKERFSLILESASTNQTSMYLCASIYRSEAFFGQGTRLTVV.

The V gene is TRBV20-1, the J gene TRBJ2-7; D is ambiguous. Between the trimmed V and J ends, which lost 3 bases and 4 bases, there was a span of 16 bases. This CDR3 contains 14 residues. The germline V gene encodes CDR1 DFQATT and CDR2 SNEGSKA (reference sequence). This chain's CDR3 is CSARESGPYYEQYF. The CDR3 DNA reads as TGCAGTGCTAGGGAATCCGGACCCTATTACGAGCAGTACTTC.

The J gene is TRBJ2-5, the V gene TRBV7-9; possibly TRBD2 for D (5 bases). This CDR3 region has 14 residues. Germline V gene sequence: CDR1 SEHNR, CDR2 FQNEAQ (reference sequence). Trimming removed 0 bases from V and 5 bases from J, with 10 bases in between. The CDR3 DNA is TGTGCCAGCAGCTTAGCTGGGCGAGGGGAGACCCAGTACTTC. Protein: CASSLAGRGETQYF.

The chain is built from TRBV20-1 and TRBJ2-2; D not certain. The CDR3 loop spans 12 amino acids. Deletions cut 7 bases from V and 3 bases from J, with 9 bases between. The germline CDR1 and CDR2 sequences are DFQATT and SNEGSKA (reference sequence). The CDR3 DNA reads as TGCAGTGTTGCCTCGCACACCGGGGAGCTGTTTTTT. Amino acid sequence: CSVASHTGELFF.

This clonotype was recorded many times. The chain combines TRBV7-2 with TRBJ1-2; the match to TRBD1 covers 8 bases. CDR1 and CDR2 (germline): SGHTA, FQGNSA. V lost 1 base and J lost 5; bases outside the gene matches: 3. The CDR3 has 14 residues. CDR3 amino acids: CASSLDGTGYGYTF. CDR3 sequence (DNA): TGTGCCAGCAGCTTAGACGGGACAGGTTATGGCTACACCTTC.